These 31 T cell receptor beta chains were sequenced from one sample in a study of technical replicates of blood from a handful of donors. The assay was immunoSEQ multiplex PCR, and TCRdb's table has in-frame clones only and misses some. The repertoire holds around 67,000 clones, approximately 84% seen once, with roughly 4.6% in the top ten. Sequencing was carried out using PBMCs. The receptors originated from a human donor in good health. Some clones in this sample may be carry-over from other donors' samples.

V and J are TRBV2 and TRBJ1-5, with D unresolved. This CDR3 is built from 14 residues. V dropped 2 bases and J dropped 0 bases, with 5 bases sitting between them. Per the germline V gene, CDR1 is SNHLY and CDR2 is FYNNEI. CDR3 DNA: TGTGCCAGCAGTGAAATCCGTAGCAATCAGCCCCAGCATTTT. It yields the protein CASSEIRSNQPQHF.

This chain connects TRBV18 to TRBJ2-2; TRBD1 matches 10 bases. The CDR3 is made up of 15 amino acids. Germline CDR1 and CDR2: KGHSH and LQKENI. The trim removed 5 bases at V and 4 bases at J, leaving 4 bases unmatched. The CDR3 loop is CASSGGQGGTGELFF. In DNA, the CDR3 is TGTGCCAGCTCAGGCGGACAGGGGGGCACCGGGGAGCTGTTTTTT.

V gene TRBV30 combines with J gene TRBJ1-2; D gene ambiguous. V lost 3 bases, J lost 2 bases, and 22 bases lay in between. The CDR3 contains 17 residues. The germline V gene has CDR1 GTSNPN and CDR2 SVGIG (reference sequence). The CDR3 spells CAWSPHSGLKANYGYTF. In DNA, the CDR3 is TGTGCCTGGAGCCCACACTCCGGTCTCAAAGCGAACTATGGCTACACCTTC.

The genes are TRBV10-3 and TRBJ1-1; 8 nucleotides match TRBD1. Germline CDR1 ENHRY, CDR2 SYGVKD. CDR3 length: 14 amino acids. Trimming at V came to 6 bases and at J to 5 bases, leaving 8 bases not matched to a gene. CDR3 loop: CAIRGLRGRTEAFF. CDR3 DNA: TGTGCCATCAGAGGACTCAGGGGGCGGACTGAAGCTTTCTTT.

This clone has only one observation. The rearrangement joins TRBV4-3 to TRBJ2-3; D is ambiguous. Trimming cost V 0 bases and J 2 bases, with 3 bases left between them. Germline-derived CDR1 and CDR2 are LGHNA and YSLEER. The CDR3 extends over 13 amino acids. The CDR3 DNA reads as TGCGCCAGCAGCCAAGACTTCACAGATACGCAGTATTTT. It translates to CASSQDFTDTQYF.

The chain carries TRBV29-1 and TRBJ2-1, with TRBD2 matching 7 bases. The germline V gene encodes CDR1 SQVTM and CDR2 ANQGSEA. CDR3 length: 14 residues. Losses at the gene ends were 5 bases for V and 1 base for J; bases not matched to a gene: 5. In DNA, the CDR3 is TGCAGCGTTCGGGCGGGAGTATCCTACAATGAGCAGTTCTTC. This sequence encodes CSVRAGVSYNEQFF.

The CDR3 protein is CASSLGQGGFGNTIYF. CDR3 nucleotides: TGTGCCAGCAGTTTGGGACAGGGAGGATTCGGAAACACCATATATTTT. V usage is TRBV6-5 and J usage is TRBJ1-3, with 9 bases lining up with TRBD1. Trimming at V came to 4 bases and at J to 4 bases, leaving 8 bases not matched to a gene. The CDR3 loop spans 16 amino acids. The germline V gene encodes CDR1 MNHEY and CDR2 SVGAGI.

CDR3 nucleotide sequence: TGTGCCAGCAGCGAGAGGGCTAGCGGGGGGATGATCACCGGGGAGCTGTTTTTT. Amino acid sequence: CASSERASGGMITGELFF. The chain couples TRBV7-9 to TRBJ2-2; 11 bases line up with TRBD2. Trimming removed 5 bases from V and 4 bases from J; junction bases left unmatched: 12. This CDR3 has 18 residues. The germline V gene has CDR1 SEHNR and CDR2 FQNEAQ (reference sequence).

The chain joins TRBV11-2 to TRBJ2-6; D is possibly TRBD2 (5 bases). Germline CDR1 and CDR2: SGHAT and FQNNGV. The germline V and J ends were trimmed by 1 base and 1 base, with 11 bases remaining between them. The CDR3 is 17 amino acids. CDR3 DNA: TGTGCCAGCAGCTTAGCCCCTCAGCGGTCTGGGGCCAACGTCCTGACTTTC. Translating gives CASSLAPQRSGANVLTF.

This sequence joins TRBV6-1 and TRBJ1-5; 8 nucleotides align to TRBD1. The CDR3 loop spans 20 amino acids. V lost 2 bases, J lost 0 bases, and 15 bases stayed unmatched. The V gene's germline CDR1 is MNHNS and CDR2 SASEGT. CDR3: CASSEWVTGESVYSNQPQHF. The CDR3 nucleotides are TGTGCCAGCAGTGAATGGGTGACAGGGGAATCCGTATATAGCAATCAGCCCCAGCATTTT.

The chain recombines TRBV27 with TRBJ1-2, with D maybe TRBD1 (5 bases). The germline V and J ends were trimmed by 10 bases and 7 bases, with 22 bases remaining between them. CDR1 and CDR2 (germline): MNHEY, SMNVEV (reference sequence). The CDR3 consists of 14 residues. The CDR3 loop reads CATYGGVGLLGYTF. CDR3 nucleotides: TGTGCCACCTACGGGGGGGTAGGTTTGCTTGGCTACACCTTC.

V is TRBV10-3 and J is TRBJ2-1; 12 bases match TRBD2. Germline values: CDR1 ENHRY, CDR2 SYGVKD. There are 16 residues in the CDR3. J was trimmed by 8 bases and V by 4 bases; bases with no gene match: 9. CDR3 sequence reads: CAISASTSGGFDEQFF. CDR3 in DNA: TGTGCCATCAGTGCTTCGACTAGCGGGGGATTCGATGAGCAGTTCTTC.

The chain carries TRBV6-5 and TRBJ2-1; tentatively, D is TRBD1 (5 bases). The CDR3 runs 15 residues. V was pared by 2 bases and J by 9 bases, with 17 bases between. CDR1 MNHEY and CDR2 SVGAGI come from the germline V gene. This CDR3 reads CASSYAPGRQGEQFF. CDR3 nucleotide sequence: TGTGCCAGCAGTTACGCGCCAGGAAGGCAGGGTGAGCAGTTCTTC.

This chain uses TRBV5-1 with TRBJ2-1, with a weak D call TRBD2 (7 bases). The CDR3 has 19 residues. Germline CDR1 is SGHRS and CDR2 is YFSETQ. The V and J ends lost 7 bases and 0 bases respectively, with 26 bases between them. CDR3 in DNA: TGCGCCAGCTACGTGGGGGCCCTACTAGCGACCCGCTCCTACAATGAGCAGTTCTTC. This encodes CASYVGALLATRSYNEQFF.

The genes are TRBV2 and TRBJ1-2; 9 nucleotides match TRBD1. The CDR3 has 14 amino acids. Germline V gives CDR1 SNHLY, CDR2 FYNNEI. Unmatched junction bases numbered 9, after V lost 6 bases and J lost 7 bases. The CDR3 DNA follows: TGTGCCAGCAGCCCAGAGGACAGGGGATTTGGCTACACCTTC. Amino acids: CASSPEDRGFGYTF.

The chain employs TRBV2 and TRBJ2-7; 7 nucleotides align to TRBD2. This CDR3 has 14 residues. The ends lost 4 bases at V and 4 bases at J; junction bases unmatched: 7. The germline V gene encodes CDR1 SNHLY and CDR2 FYNNEI. CDR3 region: CASSGASSGYEQYF. Written as DNA, the CDR3 is TGTGCCAGCAGTGGGGCTTCTAGCGGATACGAGCAGTACTTC. The full variable domain, completed using reference TRBV2 and TRBJ2-7, is EPEVTQTPSHQVTQMGQEVILRCVPISNHLYFYWYRQILGQKVEFLVSFYNNEISEKSEIFDDQFSVERPDGSNFTLKIRSTKLEDSAMYFCASSGASSGYEQYFGPGTRLTVT.

The rearrangement uses TRBV15 and TRBJ1-2; D remains unclear. The V gene's germline CDR1 is LNHNV and CDR2 YYDKDF (reference sequence). The V end lost 0 bases, the J end lost 4 bases, and 6 bases lay between the germline ends. There are 13 residues in the CDR3. The CDR3: CATSRDRSYGYTF. DNA for the CDR3: TGTGCCACCAGCAGAGATAGGAGCTATGGCTACACCTTC.

The V gene is TRBV18, the J gene TRBJ2-7; 7 nucleotides align to TRBD2. This CDR3 spans 15 amino acids. Trimming at V came to 2 bases and at J to 1 base, leaving 5 bases not matched to a gene. The germline gives CDR1 KGHSH, CDR2 LQKENI. The CDR3 DNA reads TGTGCCAGCTCACCAAGACTGGGAGGGTCCTACGAGCAGTACTTC. Amino acid sequence: CASSPRLGGSYEQYF.

The V and J genes are TRBV6-6 and TRBJ2-1; 7 positions agree with TRBD2. Per germline, CDR1 MNHNY and CDR2 SVGAGI (reference sequence). The V and J ends lost 5 bases and 10 bases, in that order; junction bases with no gene match: 14. The CDR3 is 15 residues long. CDR3 in DNA: TGTGCCAGCAGTACCGCCTTCGGAGCGGGAAGGGAGCAGTTCTTC. Amino acid sequence: CASSTAFGAGREQFF.

V usage is TRBV5-1 and J usage is TRBJ1-1; TRBD1 aligns across 8 bases. J was trimmed by 7 bases and V by 4 bases; bases with no gene match: 6. Germline assignment: CDR1 SGHRS and CDR2 YFSETQ. CDR3 size: 13 residues. The CDR3 protein is CASSEGQADEAFF. The CDR3 nucleotides are TGCGCCAGCAGCGAGGGACAGGCCGATGAAGCTTTCTTT.

The chain links TRBV7-9 to TRBJ2-3; D uncertain. The germline CDR1 and CDR2 sequences are SEHNR and FQNEAQ (reference sequence). The CDR3 has 14 residues. V was trimmed by 3 bases and J by 2 bases, leaving 9 bases between them. CDR3 residues: CASSFRLPTDTQYF. The CDR3 nucleotides are TGTGCCAGCAGCTTCCGACTCCCCACAGATACGCAGTATTTT.

The chain uses TRBV4-1 and TRBJ2-7; TRBD2 matches at 7 bases. The length of the CDR3 is 16 residues. Trimming took 0 bases from V and 7 from J; bases not matched to a gene: 12. The germline gives CDR1 MGHRA, CDR2 YSYEKL. The CDR3 region is CASSQDLRGRAREQYF. The CDR3 bases are TGCGCCAGCAGCCAAGACCTCCGAGGGAGGGCCAGGGAGCAGTACTTC.

The chain couples TRBV7-6 to TRBJ2-1; D is unresolved. Trimming cost V 0 bases and J 3 bases, with 6 bases left between them. This CDR3 region has 14 residues. The germline CDR1 and CDR2 sequences are SGHVS and FNYEAQ. CDR3 sequence: CASSLASYYNEQFF. CDR3 nucleotide sequence: TGTGCCAGCAGCTTAGCGTCCTACTACAATGAGCAGTTCTTC.

The chain carries TRBV11-2 and TRBJ2-1; 14 bases fit TRBD2. Trimming at V came to 2 bases and at J to 5 bases, leaving 8 bases not matched to a gene. The CDR3 extends over 18 amino acids. CDR1 and CDR2 (germline): SGHAT, FQNNGV. CDR3 sequence (DNA): TGTGCCAGCAGCTTAATTTTGCGGACTAGCGGGAGGAACAATGAGCAGTTCTTC. Translating it yields CASSLILRTSGRNNEQFF.

This clone was seen more than once but under ten times. This chain uses TRBV12-5 with TRBJ2-7, with 11 bases lining up with TRBD1. Trimming at V came to 7 bases and at J to 6 bases, leaving 11 bases not matched to a gene. Per the germline V gene, CDR1 is LGHNT and CDR2 is FRNRAP. The CDR3 runs to 15 residues. CDR3 amino acids: CASDPPGQGVAEQYF. Written as DNA, the CDR3 is TGTGCTAGTGACCCGCCGGGACAGGGGGTTGCCGAGCAGTACTTC.

The chain joins TRBV6-4 to TRBJ1-1, with a tentative D call TRBD1 (5 bases). V was shortened by 9 bases and J by 1 base, with 24 bases between the two germline ends. CDR1 is MRHNA and CDR2 is SNTAGT in the germline V gene. CDR3 length: 17 residues. In DNA form, the CDR3 reads TGTGCCAGTAGAGTCGCCCGGGGGGGAAAGGGGAACACTGAAGCTTTCTTT. Encoded protein: CASRVARGGKGNTEAFF.

A few counts support this clone. The chain is built from TRBV28 and TRBJ1-6; D is possibly TRBD1 (6 bases). This CDR3 has 18 amino acids. The V and J ends lost 6 bases and 7 bases respectively, with 25 bases between them. Germline V lookup: CDR1 MDHEN, CDR2 SYDVKM. The CDR3 protein is CASSRTVWSGVTNSPLHF. CDR3 DNA sequence: TGTGCCAGCAGCCGGACAGTATGGTCCGGGGTTACCAATTCACCCCTCCACTTT.

This chain connects TRBV10-3 to TRBJ2-5, with D perhaps TRBD1 (5 bases). The CDR3 has 14 amino acids. V was pared by 5 bases and J by 7 bases, with 17 bases between. Per germline, CDR1 ENHRY and CDR2 SYGVKD. CDR3: CAISTDQGQGTQYF. The CDR3, as DNA: TGTGCCATCAGTACGGACCAGGGCCAGGGGACCCAGTACTTC.

The V and J genes are TRBV11-2 and TRBJ2-1; possibly TRBD1 for D (5 bases). Looked up from germline, CDR1 is SGHAT and CDR2 is FQNNGV. There are 12 residues in the CDR3. V was shortened by 4 bases and J by 6 bases, with 7 bases between the two germline ends. The CDR3, as DNA: TGTGCCAGCAGCTCAGGGTTCAATGAGCAGTTCTTC. The encoded protein is CASSSGFNEQFF. The entire variable domain, with the rest obtained from reference TRBV11-2 and TRBJ2-1, is as follows: EAGVAQSPRYKIIEKRQSVAFWCNPISGHATLYWYQQILGQGPKLLIQFQNNGVVDDSQLPKDRFSAERLKGVDSTLKIQPAKLEDSAVYLCASSSGFNEQFFGPGTRLTVL.

This sequence joins TRBV7-6 and TRBJ1-1, with a tentative D call TRBD1 (5 bases). This CDR3 has 13 residues. Germline values: CDR1 SGHVS, CDR2 FNYEAQ. V shed 3 bases and J shed 4 bases, with 9 bases lying between them. The CDR3 region has the DNA TGTGCCAGCAGCTTTCGGCAGGGCACTGAAGCTTTCTTT. Amino acids: CASSFRQGTEAFF.

The chain employs TRBV7-2 and TRBJ2-1; D might be TRBD2 (6 bases). Germline CDR1 reads SGHTA; CDR2 reads FQGNSA. CDR3 length: 13 amino acids. V lost 3 bases and J 10 bases, leaving 13 bases between the germline ends. CDR3 bases: TGTGCCAGCAGCTTGGACTACCTCCAGGAGCAGTTCTTC. Amino acid sequence: CASSLDYLQEQFF.